The clone carrying this TCR beta chain was detected once. In the original processing: Researchers report that nucleated cell counts were estimated from reference gene primer amplification. Data came from immunoSEQ multiplex PCR; TCRdb stores just in-frame clones and leaves some out. For V, J and clone size, that table is used; D and trimming come from the DNA. The sample carries under 300,000 clones, roughly 83% recorded once. This record comes from a study of blood T cell repertoires in COVID-19. The sequencing input was peripheral blood. This clonotype was sampled from a man aged 80 or over with acute or convalescent COVID-19.

CDR3 protein: CASSPGLWQFF. The CDR3 region has the DNA TGTGCCAGCAGCCCCGGGTTGTGGCAGTTCTTC. The chain is built from TRBV28 and TRBJ2-1; the D is unclear. The germline V gene has CDR1 MDHEN and CDR2 SYDVKM. Trimming removed 6 bases from V and 12 bases from J, with 12 bases in between. There are 11 residues in the CDR3.